This note documents a single T cell receptor (beta chain) sequence. Its antigen is undetermined. This record belongs to a study of early T cells in non-severe SARS-CoV-2 infection. Whole-study results and caveats: The VDJdb matching leaned toward anti-spike CD8 responses and overlooked private and CD4 specificities.

Unique molecular identifiers were added to individual cDNA molecules. Via MiXCR, TCRdb re-called the 5' RACE reads, giving one row per CDR3 protein. The sample records approximately 47,000 distinct CDR3 sequences, about a tenth being singletons. This CDR3 contains 16 residues. Germline V lookup: CDR1 SGDLS, CDR2 YYNGEE. V dropped 4 bases and J dropped 5 bases, with 22 bases sitting between them. Material: whole blood, obtained at baseline. The chain couples TRBV9 to TRBJ2-7; possibly TRBD2 for D (6 bases). The TCR originated in an adult who was a healthcare worker with PCR-confirmed SARS-CoV-2 infection or an uninfected control (not recorded which). CDR3 amino acids: CASSRSVGGTGNEQYF. CDR3 coding DNA: TGTGCCAGCAGCCGCTCCGTGGGCGGGACGGGGAACGAGCAGTACTTC.